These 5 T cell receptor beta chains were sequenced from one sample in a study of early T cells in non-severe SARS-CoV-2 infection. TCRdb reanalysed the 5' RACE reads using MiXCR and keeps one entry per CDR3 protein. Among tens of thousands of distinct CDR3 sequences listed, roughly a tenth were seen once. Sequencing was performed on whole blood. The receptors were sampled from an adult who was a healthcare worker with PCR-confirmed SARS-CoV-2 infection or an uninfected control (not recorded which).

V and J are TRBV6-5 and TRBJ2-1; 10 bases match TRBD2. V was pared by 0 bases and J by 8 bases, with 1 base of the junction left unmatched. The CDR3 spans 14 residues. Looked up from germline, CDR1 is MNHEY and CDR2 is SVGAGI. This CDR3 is CASSYSLAGDEQFF. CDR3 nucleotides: TGTGCCAGCAGTTACTCGCTAGCGGGGGATGAGCAGTTCTTC.

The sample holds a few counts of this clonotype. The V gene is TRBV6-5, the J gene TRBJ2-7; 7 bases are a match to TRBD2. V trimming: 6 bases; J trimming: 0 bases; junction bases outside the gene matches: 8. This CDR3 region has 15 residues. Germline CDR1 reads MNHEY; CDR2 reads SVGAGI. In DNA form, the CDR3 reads TGTGCCAGCAGCCCCTATAGCGGGCCCTCCTACGAGCAGTACTTC. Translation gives CASSPYSGPSYEQYF.

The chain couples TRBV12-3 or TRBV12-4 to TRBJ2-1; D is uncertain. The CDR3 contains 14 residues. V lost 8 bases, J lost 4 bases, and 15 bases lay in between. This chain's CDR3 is CASSHTGFYNEQFF. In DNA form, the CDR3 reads TGTGCCAGCTCCCATACCGGGTTTTACAATGAGCAGTTCTTC.

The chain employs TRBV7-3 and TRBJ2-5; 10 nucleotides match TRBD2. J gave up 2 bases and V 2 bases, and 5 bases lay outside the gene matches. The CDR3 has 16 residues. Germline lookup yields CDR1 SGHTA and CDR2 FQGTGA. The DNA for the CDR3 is TGTGCCAGCAGCTTAGGGCTAGCGGGAGTTCAAGAGACCCAGTACTTC. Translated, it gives CASSLGLAGVQETQYF.

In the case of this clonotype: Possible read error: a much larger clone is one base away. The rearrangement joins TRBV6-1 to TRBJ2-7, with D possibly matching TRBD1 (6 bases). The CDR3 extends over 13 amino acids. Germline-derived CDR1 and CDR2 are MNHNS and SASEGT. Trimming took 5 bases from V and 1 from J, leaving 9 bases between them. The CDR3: CASSSGVSYEQYF. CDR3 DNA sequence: TGTGCCAGCAGTTCAGGGGTTTCCTACGAGCAGTACTTC.